This T cell receptor (beta chain) was recovered during a study of T cell repertoires in cytomegalovirus infection (dated by TCRdb to about 2019). At the level of the whole study: Donor HLA type was relevant to the analysis, as public TCR beta signatures indicated carriage of CMV infection together with the matching HLA type.

There are 13 amino acids in the CDR3, from cysteine to phenylalanine inclusive. The entry retains the CDR3 DNA only, 39 bases that are in frame from base 1. Per the germline V gene (reference sequence), DFQATT is the CDR1 and SNEGSKA is the CDR2. At the junction V is shortened by 6 bases and J by 0 bases, with 12 bases in between. For sequencing, an Illumina HiSeq 1500 was employed. TCRdb reprocessing: public reads trimmed at Q25 with fastp, clones called with MiXCR, in-frame beta chains kept. Rows are unified per CDR3 protein, each entry keeping the most common DNA and genes. The sample table lists 150,000 to 200,000 distinct CDR3 sequences, about a sixth of them with a count of one. Less than 25% of the sample is held by the ten biggest clonotypes. Findings and caveats that apply to the study as a whole: In both this cohort and an independent cohort of some 350 donors, the cumulative frequency of public TCR beta family members distinguished carriers of CMV infection plus the relevant HLA type. In the ex vivo response, HLA-C-restricted CMV-specific TCR beta clonotypes were dominant, and in two of eight donors the single most frequent clonotype came from this HLA-C-restricted group.

This clonotype was seen repeatedly, ten times or more. Its antigen remains unidentified. Qualities for individual bases were not recorded, and no much larger clone is one base off. This sequence uses TRBV20-1 and TRBJ2-7; no D gene call is confident. The sequenced sample consisted of CD8+ T cells from PBMCs. The source of this sequence is a human donor in good health (CMV status not recorded). Some clones in this sample may be carry-over from other donors' samples. The CDR3 sequence is CSAAGPNSYEQYF. At the DNA level, the sequence is TGCAGTGCCGCTGGCCCCAACTCCTACGAGCAGTACTTC.